This TCR beta chain stems from a study of CXCR3-negative and CXCR3-positive naive CD8 T cells. On the study more broadly: Every library held about 1.5 +/- 0.3 million TRB reads, and the total came to around 140 million. Findings and caveats of the study: Within a donor, both naive subsets shared TRBV-TRBJ usage, unlike memory cells.

Worth noting for this clonotype: Its antigen remains unknown.

Subsets of CD8+ T cells were each sorted in triplicate at roughly 300,000 cells apiece. A CD45RO-CCR7+CD27+CD95- profile was what naive CD8+ T cells displayed. The CDR3 totals 11 residues. CDR1 and CDR2 (germline): SQVTM, ANQGSEA. Via 5' RACE with UMI labels, TRB cDNA libraries were prepared. Each CDR3 protein gets one entry in TCRdb, which reprocessed the 5' RACE reads and gives no DNA. This listing includes about 45,000 distinct CDR3 sequences. Sample: naive CXCR3- CD8+ T cells from blood. Subset specified: CD45RO-CCR7+CD27+CD95- naive CD8+ T cells lacking CXCR3 (TNR3-). The receptor comes from a human donor in good health. Some clones in this sample may be carry-over from other donors' samples. The chain combines TRBV29-1 with TRBJ2-2; checking the TCRdb D call of TRBD1 is not possible without DNA. The CDR3 region is CSATGSGELFF.